These 25 T cell receptor beta chains originate from one sample sequenced in a study of cytomegalovirus exposure and HLA in healthy donors. Both 60 Vbeta primers and 13 Jbeta primers went into the PCR. Repertoires were generated with immunoSEQ multiplex PCR, while TCRdb's copy carries only in-frame clones and drops some. The sample shows approximately 120,000 clones, around 72% of them seen only once. Sequenced material: PBMCs. These receptors all stem from a young man in good health and CMV-seronegative.

The rearrangement joins TRBV2 to TRBJ2-6; D perhaps matches TRBD1 (6 bases). The germline gives CDR1 SNHLY, CDR2 FYNNEI. The CDR3 length is 18 residues. Trimming left V 2 bases short and J 0 bases short, with 14 bases between. CDR3 amino acids: CASSEYGQGGSGANVLTF. The DNA for the CDR3 is TGTGCCAGCAGTGAATATGGACAAGGGGGCTCTGGGGCCAACGTCCTGACTTTC. Complete variable domain (other parts from reference TRBV2 and TRBJ2-6): EPEVTQTPSHQVTQMGQEVILRCVPISNHLYFYWYRQILGQKVEFLVSFYNNEISEKSEIFDDQFSVERPDGSNFTLKIRSTKLEDSAMYFCASSEYGQGGSGANVLTFGAGSRLTVL.

This clone was seen a handful of times. The chain has TRBV2 and TRBJ1-2, with D perhaps matching TRBD1 (5 bases). The length of the CDR3 is 14 residues. The V gene lost 8 bases and the J gene lost 4 bases, with 17 bases spanning the gap. Germline V gives CDR1 SNHLY, CDR2 FYNNEI. The CDR3 bases are TGTGCCAGCGGGCAGGGCCCTTTAATCTATGGCTACACCTTC. As protein: CASGQGPLIYGYTF.

On this clone: A read error may produce the germline difference seen at one junction end. This chain uses TRBV7-9 with TRBJ1-4; a weak D match, TRBD1 (6 bases). The germline gives CDR1 SEHNR, CDR2 FQNEAQ (reference sequence). CDR3 length equals 17 residues. The DNA for the CDR3 is TGTTCCAGCAGCTTCCAGAGGGGGAGTGGAACTAATGAAAAACTGTTTTTT. It codes for CSSSFQRGSGTNEKLFF.

This chain links TRBV10-3 with TRBJ2-3; TRBD2 is a possible D gene (6 bases). The V and J ends lost 11 bases and 0 bases respectively, with 15 bases between them. CDR1 is ENHRY and CDR2 is SYGVKD in the germline V gene. This CDR3 is 14 amino acids long. The CDR3 spells CASTPSESTDTQYF. In nucleotides, the CDR3 is TGTGCCTCGACGCCTAGCGAGAGCACAGATACGCAGTATTTT.

In DNA form, the CDR3 reads TGTGCCAGCAGCTTAGGGGGGGCGCTTGGAAACACCATATATTTT. Translating it yields CASSLGGALGNTIYF. V is TRBV13 and J is TRBJ1-3; a weak D match, TRBD1 (6 bases). V lost 0 bases and J 3 bases, leaving 9 bases between the germline ends. Germline CDR1 reads PRHDT; CDR2 reads FYEKMQ (reference sequence). This CDR3 is 15 amino acids long.

J is TRBJ2-7 and V is TRBV11-2; 9 bases agree with TRBD1. V trimming: 1 base; J trimming: 4 bases; junction bases outside the gene matches: 11. The CDR3 has 17 amino acids. CDR1 is SGHAT and CDR2 is FQNNGV in the germline V gene. CDR3: CASSLGVVGTGSYEQYF. For the CDR3, the DNA is TGTGCCAGCAGCTTAGGGGTGGTGGGGACAGGGTCGTACGAGCAGTACTTC.

The CDR3 coding sequence is TGTGCCAGCAGCGCCCGACTAGACGGCGGGGGCACAGATACGCAGTATTTT. Protein product: CASSARLDGGGTDTQYF. J is TRBJ2-3 and V is TRBV13, with D possibly TRBD2 on 6 matching bases. CDR1 is PRHDT, CDR2 FYEKMQ, per germline (reference sequence). The V gene lost 5 bases and the J gene lost 1 base, with 19 bases spanning the gap. CDR3 length: 17 residues.

The chain uses TRBV5-5 and TRBJ1-2; 12 nucleotides align to TRBD1. Unmatched junction bases numbered 13, after V lost 3 bases and J lost 1 base. The germline V gene has CDR1 SGHKS and CDR2 YYEKEE (reference sequence). CDR3 length: 19 amino acids. This CDR3 is CASSWPISGQGANNYGYTF. CDR3 sequence (DNA): TGTGCCAGCAGCTGGCCTATTTCGGGACAGGGGGCGAATAACTATGGCTACACCTTC.

The chain recombines TRBV5-1 with TRBJ2-1, with D hard to call. Germline values: CDR1 SGHRS, CDR2 YFSETQ. This CDR3 contains 16 residues. Trimming pared 0 bases from V and 0 bases from J, leaving 10 bases between. CDR3 DNA sequence: TGCGCCAGCAGCTTGGGCGTTCATGGCTCCTACAATGAGCAGTTCTTC. Protein sequence: CASSLGVHGSYNEQFF.

The chain joins TRBV19 to TRBJ2-1, with 8 nucleotides matching TRBD1. The length of the CDR3 is 14 residues. Germline V gives CDR1 LNHDA, CDR2 SQIVND (reference sequence). V gave up 5 bases and J gave up 7 bases; unmatched junction bases: 7. This CDR3 reads CASSPGQGRNEQFF. The CDR3 coding sequence is TGTGCCAGTAGTCCCGGACAGGGTAGGAATGAGCAGTTCTTC. Based on the CDR3 plus reference TRBV19 and TRBJ2-1, the full variable domain is DGGITQSPKYLFRKEGQNVTLSCEQNLNHDAMYWYRQDPGQGLRLIYYSQIVNDFQKGDIAEGYSVSREKKESFPLTVTSAQKNPTAFYLCASSPGQGRNEQFFGPGTRLTVL.

CDR3 DNA sequence: TGCGCCAGCAGTAGACAGGGGTTGTCTGGAAACACCATATATTTT. Translation: CASSRQGLSGNTIYF. V is TRBV5-1 and J is TRBJ1-3, with TRBD1 identical over 8 bases. Germline lookup yields CDR1 SGHRS and CDR2 YFSETQ. V was pared by 5 bases and J by 1 base, with 5 bases of the junction left unmatched. There are 15 residues in the CDR3.

This chain connects TRBV5-5 to TRBJ1-5, with TRBD1 identical over 7 bases. The CDR3 length is 16 residues. CDR1 is SGHKS, CDR2 YYEKEE, per germline (reference sequence). V lost 5 bases and J lost 0; bases outside the gene matches: 8. The CDR3 nucleotides read TGTGCCAGCAGTCCCTTTACAGGGGATAGCAATCAGCCCCAGCATTTT. It yields the protein CASSPFTGDSNQPQHF.

This rearrangement joins TRBV15 to TRBJ1-4; 11 bases are a match to TRBD1. Germline lookup yields CDR1 LNHNV and CDR2 YYDKDF (reference sequence). This CDR3 is 21 amino acids long. After removal of 1 base from V and 3 bases from J, the junction contained 16 bases not matched to a gene. DNA for the CDR3: TGTGCCACCAGCAGAGTCCGTTTGGGGACAGGGGGGGATCTGGCTAATGAAAAACTGTTTTTT. Translating it yields CATSRVRLGTGGDLANEKLFF.

The chain links TRBV30 to TRBJ2-1; 11 bases match TRBD2. The trim removed 6 bases at V and 7 bases at J, leaving 11 bases unmatched. Per germline, CDR1 GTSNPN and CDR2 SVGIG (reference sequence). The length of the CDR3 is 15 residues. CDR3 in DNA: TGTGCCTGCCCCGCCCCTAGCGGGGGGAGAAATGAGCAGTTCTTC. Encoded protein: CACPAPSGGRNEQFF.

This rearrangement joins TRBV7-9 to TRBJ2-7; 8 bases are a match to TRBD1. V lost 4 bases to trimming and J lost 6 bases; unmatched junction nucleotides: 2. CDR1 and CDR2 (germline): SEHNR, FQNEAQ (reference sequence). There are 12 residues in the CDR3. DNA for the CDR3: TGTGCCAGCAGCTGGACAGGGAGCGAGCAGTACTTC. Its translation is CASSWTGSEQYF.

V gene TRBV7-2 combines with J gene TRBJ1-5; D gene ambiguous. CDR3 size: 15 residues. V was shortened by 3 bases and J by 1 base, with 10 bases between the two germline ends. Germline loops: CDR1 SGHTA, CDR2 FQGNSA. CDR3: CASSFSSYSNQPQHF. CDR3 bases: TGTGCCAGCAGCTTTAGCTCATACAGCAATCAGCCCCAGCATTTT.

The CDR3 region has the DNA TGTGCCAGCAGCTTGGACGGGGACTCCTACGAGCAGTACTTC. The encoded protein is CASSLDGDSYEQYF. V is TRBV11-3 and J is TRBJ2-7; a possible D gene is TRBD2 (5 bases). V was trimmed by 3 bases and J by 0 bases, leaving 9 bases between them. In germline, CDR1 is SGHNT, CDR2 YENEEA. CDR3 length: 14 amino acids.

The chain carries TRBV15 and TRBJ2-1; 12 bases are shared with TRBD2. J gave up 8 bases and V 5 bases, and 13 bases lay outside the gene matches. There are 17 residues in the CDR3. Germline CDR1 LNHNV, CDR2 YYDKDF (reference sequence). CDR3 nucleotides: TGTGCCACCAGCCAAGGACCTAGCGGGGGGGCCCTGGATGAGCAGTTCTTC. This gives the protein CATSQGPSGGALDEQFF.

The chain joins TRBV7-2 to TRBJ1-2, with 11 nucleotides matching TRBD1. The CDR3 has 14 amino acids. Germline assignment: CDR1 SGHTA and CDR2 FQGNSA. V dropped 1 base and J dropped 8; count of bases not matched to a gene: 3. The CDR3 reads CASSLVGTGGGYTF. The CDR3 nucleotides are TGTGCCAGCAGCTTAGTCGGGACAGGGGGAGGCTACACCTTC. Looking up the rest from reference TRBV7-2 and TRBJ1-2 gives the full variable domain: GAGVSQSPSNKVTEKGKDVELRCDPISGHTALYWYRQSLGQGLEFLIYFQGNSAPDKSGLPSDRFSAERTGGSVSTLTIQRTQQEDSAVYLCASSLVGTGGGYTFGSGTRLTVV.

This clone has only one observation. The V call is TRBV28, the J call TRBJ2-4; TRBD2 might be the D (6 bases). The CDR3 loop spans 16 amino acids. The germline V and J ends were trimmed by 3 bases and 0 bases, with 12 bases remaining between them. Germline V gene sequence: CDR1 MDHEN, CDR2 SYDVKM. The CDR3 loop reads CASSFAGRLAKNIQYF. CDR3 DNA sequence: TGTGCCAGCAGTTTTGCGGGGCGGTTAGCCAAAAACATTCAGTACTTC.

The chain combines TRBV28 with TRBJ2-7; 7 bases are a match to TRBD1. Germline assignment: CDR1 MDHEN and CDR2 SYDVKM. The CDR3 spans 13 residues. V shed 4 bases and J 5 bases; nucleotides not matched to a gene: 5. CDR3 sequence: CASSWRQGDEQYF. CDR3 nucleotides: TGTGCCAGCAGTTGGAGACAGGGTGACGAGCAGTACTTC.

The V and J genes are TRBV5-4 and TRBJ1-1; no clear D gene. The germline gives CDR1 SGHNT, CDR2 YYREEE (reference sequence). There are 14 residues in the CDR3. Between the trimmed V and J ends, which lost 0 bases and 0 bases, there was a span of 6 bases. The CDR3 DNA is TGTGCCAGCAGCTTGGGACATATGAACACTGAAGCTTTCTTT. Its translation: CASSLGHMNTEAFF.

V and J are TRBV7-9 and TRBJ1-2; D gene unclear. V was pared by 5 bases and J by 10 bases, with 11 bases between. Germline V gene lookup returns CDR1 SEHNR and CDR2 FQNEAQ (reference sequence). The CDR3 sequence is 11 residues long. CDR3 sequence reads: CASSLSPPYTF. As DNA, the CDR3 is TGTGCCAGCAGCCTGAGCCCGCCCTACACCTTC.

This chain connects TRBV19 to TRBJ1-2; tentative D call: TRBD1 (6 bases). V was trimmed by 9 bases and J by 4 bases, leaving 24 bases between them. The CDR3 runs to 16 residues. The germline V gene encodes CDR1 LNHDA and CDR2 SQIVND (reference sequence). CDR3 protein: CASRHKDSKALYGYTF. The CDR3 bases are TGTGCCAGCCGACATAAGGACAGTAAAGCACTCTATGGCTACACCTTC. Full variable domain (remainder filled in from reference TRBV19 and TRBJ1-2): DGGITQSPKYLFRKEGQNVTLSCEQNLNHDAMYWYRQDPGQGLRLIYYSQIVNDFQKGDIAEGYSVSREKKESFPLTVTSAQKNPTAFYLCASRHKDSKALYGYTFGSGTRLTVV.

The J gene is TRBJ1-5, the V gene TRBV28; tentative D call: TRBD1 (5 bases). CDR1 MDHEN and CDR2 SYDVKM come from the germline V gene. The CDR3 extends over 14 amino acids. With 2 bases removed from V and 5 bases from J, the gap between germline ends came to 10 bases. The CDR3 DNA sequence: TGTGCCAGCAGTTTACGCCCAGGGTATCAGCCCCAGCATTTT. Its translation: CASSLRPGYQPQHF.